This TCR beta chain was found in a study of beta chain features in type 1 diabetes. Germline loops: CDR1 MGHDK, CDR2 SYGVNS. Unmatched junction bases numbered 2, after V lost 7 bases and J lost 2 bases. The CDR3 is 13 amino acids. The entirety of the isolated RNA underwent reverse transcription, so expressed TCRB transcripts were sequenced. Only in-frame clones appear in the TCRdb table, and some are missing; sequencing was by immunoSEQ multiplex PCR. The data contain hundreds of thousands of clones, over 13% of them seen just once; the ten biggest clones take up just under 0.04%. Using CD45RO/CCR7/CD25/CD127/CD95/CD27, CD4+ naive, central memory, regulatory and stem cell-like memory cells were sorted. Points on this clone: The antigen is undetermined.

Findings and caveats of the study: Sequencing used cDNA, and cells with high TCR expression could therefore be over-represented. Researchers report that Type 1 diabetes patients had moderately but significantly shorter TCRB CDR3s across all four CD4+ subsets. Resolution of whether HLA type affects TCRB rearrangement was not achieved here. When VDJ junctions were examined, type 1 diabetes patients showed fewer insertions and more deletions.

The specimen sequenced was naive CD4+ T cells from blood. The receptor comes from a man in his late teens or twenties with type 1 diabetes. The genes are TRBV25-1 and TRBJ2-7, with TRBD1 identical over 10 bases. The CDR3 spells CASTGQGAYEQYF. CDR3 bases: TGTGCCAGCACCGGACAGGGGGCCTACGAGCAGTACTTC.